These 21 T cell receptor beta chains were sequenced from one sample in a study of Ad26.COV2.S vaccination and SARS-CoV-2 variants. Treatment meaning: 19 received Ad26.COV2.S at low or high dose, single or two shots; roughly five received placebo; per-sample allocation not given. It was on day 63 after the first vaccine or placebo injection that samples were taken. Only in-frame clones appear in the TCRdb table, and some are missing; sequencing was by immunoSEQ multiplex PCR. The data show a few hundred thousand clones, over 75% seen once. The material was peripheral blood, obtained in a trial of Ad26.COV2.S vaccine versus placebo. The receptors shown here come from a person aged 18-60 years who received the Ad26.COV2.S COVID-19 vaccine or a placebo.

V is TRBV6-5 and J is TRBJ1-1; D ambiguous. This CDR3 is 13 amino acids long. Germline CDR1 MNHEY, CDR2 SVGAGI. V was trimmed by 6 bases and J by 4 bases, leaving 12 bases between them. The CDR3 region has the DNA TGTGCCAGCAGAACAGAACCTGGCACTGAAGCTTTCTTT. It is translated as CASRTEPGTEAFF.

With respect to this clone: The CDR3 does not end in the conserved phenylalanine or tryptophan, so this is likely a read error. Because the CDR3's place on the DNA is in doubt, the DNA is left out and the CDR3 is given as listed by TCRdb. The chain recombines TRBV15 with TRBJ2-7; the D segment call TRBD2 is taken from the table without a DNA check. Counting both end residues, the CDR3 totals 8 amino acids. CDR1 is LNHNV and CDR2 is YYDKDF in the germline V gene (reference sequence). CDR3 amino acids: CATSSGDS.

The chain is built from TRBV7-3 and TRBJ2-1; the match to TRBD1 covers 8 bases. This CDR3 comprises 15 residues. CDR1 is SGHTA and CDR2 is FQGTGA in the germline V gene. Trimming removed 4 bases from V and 7 bases from J; junction bases left unmatched: 9. Here the CDR3 reads CASSSPGTGGNEQFF. CDR3 sequence (DNA): TGTGCCAGCAGCTCACCTGGGACAGGAGGAAATGAGCAGTTCTTC.

The chain uses TRBV7-3 and TRBJ2-3; 7 bases line up with TRBD2. Germline CDR1 SGHTA, CDR2 FQGTGA. J gave up 2 bases and V 1 base, and 3 bases lay outside the gene matches. The CDR3 contains 15 residues. CDR3 sequence: CASSLMGGFTDTQYF. DNA of the CDR3: TGTGCCAGCAGCTTAATGGGGGGGTTCACAGATACGCAGTATTTT. Full variable domain (rest looked up from reference TRBV7-3 and TRBJ2-3): GAGVSQTPSNKVTEKGKYVELRCDPISGHTALYWYRQSLGQGPEFLIYFQGTGAADDSGLPNDRFFAVRPEGSVSTLKIQRTERGDSAVYLCASSLMGGFTDTQYFGPGTRLTVL.

This chain links TRBV6-5 with TRBJ1-4, with unresolved D. Trimming removed 2 bases at V and 3 bases at J, with 13 bases between. The V gene's germline CDR1 is MNHEY and CDR2 SVGAGI. The CDR3 loop spans 16 amino acids. The CDR3 DNA reads TGTGCCAGCAGTTACCGCTTCGCGGCAGCTAATGAAAAACTGTTTTTT. Its protein product is CASSYRFAAANEKLFF.

J is TRBJ2-2 and V is TRBV24-1, with D unresolved. The V end was cut by 2 bases, the J end by 5 bases, with 8 bases between. This CDR3 has 14 amino acids. The germline V gene encodes CDR1 KGHDR and CDR2 SFDVKD. The CDR3 nucleotides are TGTGCCACCAGTGATTCCTTACGTACCGGGGAGCTGTTTTTT. Translation gives CATSDSLRTGELFF.

The V and J genes are TRBV10-2 and TRBJ2-1; a weak D match, TRBD1 (5 bases). The V end lost 7 bases, the J end lost 2 bases, and 9 bases lay between the germline ends. The CDR3 consists of 13 residues. Per germline, CDR1 WSHSY and CDR2 SAAADI. The CDR3 protein is CASMQGTYNEQFF. The DNA for the CDR3 is TGCGCCAGCATGCAGGGCACCTACAATGAGCAGTTCTTC.

This chain links TRBV13 with TRBJ1-1; 10 nucleotides align to TRBD1. The germline V gene has CDR1 PRHDT and CDR2 FYEKMQ (reference sequence). This CDR3 spans 18 amino acids. The junction had 11 bases not matched to a gene; V was cut back by 4 bases and J by 0 bases. CDR3 region: CASSSAGQGVYMNTEAFF. CDR3 nucleotides: TGTGCCAGCAGCTCCGCCGGACAGGGGGTTTACATGAACACTGAAGCTTTCTTT.

The chain couples TRBV20-1 to TRBJ1-2; possibly TRBD1 for D (5 bases). The CDR3 runs to 12 residues. Trimming took off 3 bases at V and 8 bases at J, with 13 bases between the two ends. Per the germline V gene, CDR1 is DFQATT and CDR2 is SNEGSKA (reference sequence). This CDR3 is CSASLQVDGYTF. The DNA for the CDR3 is TGCAGTGCTAGTCTACAGGTTGACGGCTACACCTTC.

V gene TRBV7-6 combines with J gene TRBJ2-5; 8 nucleotides match TRBD2. The CDR3 extends over 15 amino acids. V shed 4 bases, J shed 5 bases, and the junction held 9 bases outside the gene matches. Germline V gene lookup returns CDR1 SGHVS and CDR2 FNYEAQ. The CDR3 region is CASSSPRAGGETQYF. The CDR3 DNA is TGTGCCAGCAGCTCCCCCCGGGCGGGGGGTGAGACCCAGTACTTC.

This rearrangement joins TRBV7-2 to TRBJ2-3; D might be TRBD2 (5 bases). V gave up 5 bases and J gave up 0 bases, with 12 bases separating them. The CDR3 has 15 residues. The germline V gene has CDR1 SGHTA and CDR2 FQGNSA. The CDR3 DNA is TGTGCCAGCAGCCCGACTACCTTTAGCACAGATACGCAGTATTTT. It translates to CASSPTTFSTDTQYF.

V is TRBV4-2 and J is TRBJ1-4; the D gene is possibly TRBD1 (6 bases). The CDR3 extends over 14 amino acids. CDR1 is LGHNA and CDR2 is YNFKEQ in the germline V gene. Trimming shortened V by 1 base and J by 8 bases, and 11 bases separated the two germline ends. CDR3 DNA: TGTGCCAGCAGCCAAGGGGGGGCTGGCGAAAAACTGTTTTTT. It specifies CASSQGGAGEKLFF.

The V and J genes are TRBV7-9 and TRBJ1-5; D unclear. CDR3 length: 17 amino acids. CDR1 is SEHNR, CDR2 FQNEAQ, per germline (reference sequence). Trimming cost V 0 bases and J 2 bases, with 14 bases left between them. DNA of the CDR3: TGTGCCAGCAGCTTAGCGAGTGGCGGAATACGCAATCAGCCCCAGCATTTT. Translation: CASSLASGGIRNQPQHF.

This clone was seen a handful of times. The chain carries TRBV19 and TRBJ2-2, with 7 bases identical to TRBD1. V was pared by 6 bases and J by 4 bases, with 11 bases of the junction left unmatched. The CDR3 runs 16 residues. Germline CDR1 is LNHDA and CDR2 is SQIVND (reference sequence). This chain's CDR3 is CASSKFEGAGTGELFF. Written as DNA, the CDR3 is TGTGCCAGTAGCAAATTCGAGGGGGCCGGCACCGGGGAGCTGTTTTTT.

J is TRBJ2-4 and V is TRBV4-2; D may be TRBD1 (6 bases). V shed 0 bases and J shed 8 bases, with 14 bases lying between them. Germline V gene data show CDR1 as LGHNA and CDR2 as YNFKEQ. The CDR3 consists of 15 residues. This chain's CDR3 is CASSQDGQGYYIQYF. In nucleotides, the CDR3 is TGTGCCAGCAGCCAAGATGGCCAGGGGTACTACATTCAGTACTTC.

This sequence joins TRBV29-1 and TRBJ1-1, with a tentative D call TRBD1 (5 bases). CDR3 length equals 13 residues. The V and J ends lost 6 bases and 1 base respectively, with 12 bases between them. The germline CDR1 and CDR2 sequences are SQVTM and ANQGSEA. In DNA form, the CDR3 reads TGCAGCGTCTCGGGGGTCGGGAACACTGAAGCTTTCTTT. Translating gives CSVSGVGNTEAFF. Full variable domain (outside the CDR3, taken from reference TRBV29-1 and TRBJ1-1): SAVISQKPSRDICQRGTSLTIQCQVDSQVTMMFWYRQQPGQSLTLIATANQGSEATYESGFVIDKFPISRPNLTFSTLTVSNMSPEDSSIYLCSVSGVGNTEAFFGQGTRLTVV.

The chain combines TRBV6-5 with TRBJ2-5; no reliable D call. Germline lookup yields CDR1 MNHEY and CDR2 SVGAGI. The CDR3 sequence is 13 residues long. The ends were cut back, 2 bases at V and 3 bases at J, with 7 bases in the middle. The CDR3 loop is CASSYEMKETQYF. In nucleotides, the CDR3 is TGTGCCAGCAGTTACGAAATGAAAGAGACCCAGTACTTC.

This clone was seen more than once but under ten times. The V call is TRBV3-1 (or the pseudogene TRBV3-2), the J call TRBJ1-2; no definite D call. Trimming pared 1 base from V and 2 bases from J, leaving 14 bases between. Looked up from germline, CDR1 is LGHDT and CDR2 is YNNKEL (reference sequence). This CDR3 is built from 16 residues. The CDR3 region is CASSQVFGQANYGYTF. The CDR3 region has the DNA TGTGCCAGCAGCCAAGTGTTTGGTCAGGCCAACTATGGCTACACCTTC.

V usage is TRBV7-9 and J usage is TRBJ2-3; tentative D call: TRBD2 (8 bases). Germline CDR1 SEHNR, CDR2 FQNEAQ (reference sequence). With 5 bases removed from V and 0 bases from J, the gap between germline ends came to 15 bases. The CDR3 contains 16 residues. In DNA, the CDR3 is TGTGCCAGCAGCGAGGGACAGCGGGGGAGCACAGATACGCAGTATTTT. Encoded protein: CASSEGQRGSTDTQYF.

The rearrangement links TRBV6-1 to TRBJ1-2, with D unclear. The ends were cut back, 2 bases at V and 2 bases at J, with 3 bases in the middle. The germline V gene encodes CDR1 MNHNS and CDR2 SASEGT. The CDR3 is 12 residues long. CDR3 in amino acids: CASSEKNYGYTF. CDR3 nucleotides: TGTGCCAGCAGTGAAAAGAACTATGGCTACACCTTC.

The rearrangement uses TRBV2 and TRBJ2-7; possibly TRBD1 for D (5 bases). This CDR3 has 13 amino acids. CDR1 SNHLY and CDR2 FYNNEI come from the germline V gene. Trimming shortened V by 9 bases and J by 3 bases, and 15 bases separated the two germline ends. DNA of the CDR3: TGTGCCAGTAGACTTATAGGGGACTACGAGCAGTACTTC. Protein: CASRLIGDYEQYF.